This T cell receptor beta chain originates from a study of OX40 agonist ivuxolimab in advanced cancers. Sequencing was performed with immunoSEQ multiplex PCR; in TCRdb, only in-frame clones are kept and a portion is missing. The sample records under 50,000 clones, about three quarters being singletons. Study-level points and caveats: Certain nonresponders additionally had low normalized T-cell clonal expansion. Doses of 0.1 to 3.0 mg/kg were accompanied by clonal expansion of CD4+ and CD8+ blood T cells by week 6.

The CDR3 is made up of 15 amino acids. After removal of 7 bases from V and 5 bases from J, the junction contained 10 bases not matched to a gene. Germline CDR1 SGHTA, CDR2 FQGNSA. This clone was counted once. The antigen is unknown. The chain employs TRBV7-2 and TRBJ2-5, with TRBD2 matching 10 bases. The sequencing used CD4+ or CD8+ T cells sorted from blood, collected in a trial of the OX40 agonist ivuxolimab. The receptor was isolated from an adult with an advanced solid tumor such as melanoma, head and neck, liver or kidney cancer. The CDR3 DNA sequence: TGTGCCAGCACCTATACGGGACTAGCGTTTGAGACCCAGTACTTC. It codes for CASTYTGLAFETQYF.